This TCR beta chain appears in the sequencing data of a study of T cell responses to AZD1222 COVID-19 vaccine. On this clone itself: Its cognate antigen is unknown.

The CDR3 is 18 residues long. V was clipped by 3 bases and J by 4 bases; unmatched bases: 12. CDR1 is LGHNA and CDR2 is YNFKEQ in the germline V gene. Sequenced by immunoSEQ multiplex PCR; TCRdb stores in-frame clones only, minus some. There are 150,000 to 250,000 clones in the sample; around 93% occur only once, and approximately 1% lies in the top ten. Study-wide results and limits: Repertoires were sampled only after the peak T cell response. Nearly half of spike-specific TCRs reportedly target variant regions that are unmutated in the B.1.351 and B.1.1.7 variants. Spike-wide vaccine-associated CD4 TCRs dominated at 160-218 and 743-854.

The chain has TRBV4-2 and TRBJ2-2, with 9 bases aligning to TRBD2. Sequenced here: peripheral blood, sampled 28 days after the second AZD1222 dose. The origin of this receptor is an adult who received the AZD1222 COVID-19 vaccine. As DNA, the CDR3 is TGTGCCAGCAGCCAGGACCCTGGGCGGGGGGGTCGCACCGGGGAGCTGTTTTTT. Its translation is CASSQDPGRGGRTGELFF.